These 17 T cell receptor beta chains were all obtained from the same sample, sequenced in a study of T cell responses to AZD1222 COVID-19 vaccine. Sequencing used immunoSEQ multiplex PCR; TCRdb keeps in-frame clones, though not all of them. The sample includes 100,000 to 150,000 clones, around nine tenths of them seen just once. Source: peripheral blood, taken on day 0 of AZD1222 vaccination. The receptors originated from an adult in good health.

CDR3 protein: CAISAPGETAFLANYGYTF. The CDR3 DNA reads TGTGCCATCAGTGCCCCAGGGGAAACGGCGTTCTTAGCTAACTATGGCTACACCTTC. The chain combines TRBV10-3 with TRBJ1-2, with D possibly TRBD1 on 6 matching bases. V was shortened by 4 bases and J by 0 bases, with 24 bases between the two germline ends. Germline V gene lookup returns CDR1 ENHRY and CDR2 SYGVKD. The CDR3 spans 19 residues.

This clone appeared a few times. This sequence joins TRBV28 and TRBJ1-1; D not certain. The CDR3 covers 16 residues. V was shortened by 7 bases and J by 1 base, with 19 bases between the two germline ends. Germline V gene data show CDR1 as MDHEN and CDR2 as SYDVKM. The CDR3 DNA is TGTGCCAGCACCTCCCCCGGCAGCCCGGCGAACACTGAAGCTTTCTTT. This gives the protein CASTSPGSPANTEAFF.

CDR3 DNA: TGTGCCTGGAGTATGCGGCAGGCCTCTGGAAACACCATATATTTT. Protein sequence: CAWSMRQASGNTIYF. This chain uses TRBV30 with TRBJ1-3; D gene uncertain. The CDR3 length is 15 residues. Germline CDR1 GTSNPN, CDR2 SVGIG (reference sequence). V shed 2 bases and J shed 0 bases, with 11 bases lying between them. Supplemented by reference TRBV30 and TRBJ1-3, the full variable domain reads SQTIHQWPATLVQPVGSPLSLECTVEGTSNPNLYWYRQAAGRGLQLLFYSVGIGQISSEVPQNLSASRPQDRQFILSSKKLLLSDSGFYLCAWSMRQASGNTIYFGEGSWLTVV.

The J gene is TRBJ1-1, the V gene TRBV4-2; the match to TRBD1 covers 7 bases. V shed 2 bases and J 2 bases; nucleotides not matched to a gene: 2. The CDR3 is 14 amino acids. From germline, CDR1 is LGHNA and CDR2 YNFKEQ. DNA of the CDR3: TGTGCCAGCAGCCAACGACAGGGAAACACTGAAGCTTTCTTT. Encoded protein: CASSQRQGNTEAFF.

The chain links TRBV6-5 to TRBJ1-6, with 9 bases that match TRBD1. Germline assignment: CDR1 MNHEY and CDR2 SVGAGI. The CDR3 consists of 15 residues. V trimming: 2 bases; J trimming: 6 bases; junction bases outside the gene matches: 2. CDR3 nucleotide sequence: TGTGCCAGCAGTTACGGGACAGGGACTAATTCACCCCTCCACTTT. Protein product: CASSYGTGTNSPLHF.

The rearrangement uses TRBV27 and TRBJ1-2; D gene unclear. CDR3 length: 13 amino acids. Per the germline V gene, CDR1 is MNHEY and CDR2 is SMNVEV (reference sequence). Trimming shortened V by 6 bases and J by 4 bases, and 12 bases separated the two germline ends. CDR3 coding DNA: TGTGCCAGCAGACCATCCGTAGGCTATGGCTACACCTTC. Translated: CASRPSVGYGYTF.

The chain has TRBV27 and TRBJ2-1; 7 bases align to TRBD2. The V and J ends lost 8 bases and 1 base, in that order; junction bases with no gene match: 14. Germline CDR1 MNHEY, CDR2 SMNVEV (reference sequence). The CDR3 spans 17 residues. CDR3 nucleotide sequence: TGTGCCAGCCGACTTGGGGGAGGGCCTGGTTCCTACAATGAGCAGTTCTTC. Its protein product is CASRLGGGPGSYNEQFF.

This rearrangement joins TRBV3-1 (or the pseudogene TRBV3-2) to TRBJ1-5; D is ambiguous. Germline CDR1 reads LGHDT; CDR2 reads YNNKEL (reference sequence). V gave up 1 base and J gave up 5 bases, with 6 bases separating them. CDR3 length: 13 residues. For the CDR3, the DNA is TGTGCCAGCAGCCAAGCCAGGTATCAGCCCCAGCATTTT. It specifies CASSQARYQPQHF.

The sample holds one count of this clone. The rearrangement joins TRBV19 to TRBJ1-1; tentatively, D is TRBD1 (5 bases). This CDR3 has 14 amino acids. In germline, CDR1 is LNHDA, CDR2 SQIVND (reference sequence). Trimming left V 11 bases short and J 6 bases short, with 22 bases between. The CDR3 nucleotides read TGTGCCTCCGGTGGACGCCTCGGGACGGCTGAAGCTTTCTTT. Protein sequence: CASGGRLGTAEAFF.

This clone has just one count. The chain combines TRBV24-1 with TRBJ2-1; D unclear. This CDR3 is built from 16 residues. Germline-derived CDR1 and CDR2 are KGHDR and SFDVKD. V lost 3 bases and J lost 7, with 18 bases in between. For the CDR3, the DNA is TGTGCCACCAGTGATCCCTCCAGCGATTCAAGGAATGAGCAGTTCTTC. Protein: CATSDPSSDSRNEQFF.

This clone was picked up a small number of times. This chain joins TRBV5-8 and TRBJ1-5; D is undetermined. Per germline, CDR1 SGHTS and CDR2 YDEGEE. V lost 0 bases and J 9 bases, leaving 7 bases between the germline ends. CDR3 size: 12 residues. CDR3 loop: CASSLGYRPQHF. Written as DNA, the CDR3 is TGTGCCAGCAGCTTGGGGTATCGGCCCCAGCATTTT.

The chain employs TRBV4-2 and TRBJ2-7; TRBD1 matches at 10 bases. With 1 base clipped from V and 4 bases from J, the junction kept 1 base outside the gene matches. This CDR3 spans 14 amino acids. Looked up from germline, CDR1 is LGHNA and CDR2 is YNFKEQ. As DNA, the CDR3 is TGTGCCAGCAGCCAAGGGGGACAGGGGTACGAGCAGTACTTC. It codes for CASSQGGQGYEQYF.

In nucleotides, the CDR3 is TGTGCCAGCAGTTTCGCCCTTGGTGCAGTACTAAATGGCTACACCTTC. This encodes CASSFALGAVLNGYTF. The J gene is TRBJ1-2, the V gene TRBV27; no reliable D call. This CDR3 region has 16 residues. CDR1 MNHEY and CDR2 SMNVEV come from the germline V gene (reference sequence). V was shortened by 3 bases and J by 6 bases, with 20 bases between the two germline ends.

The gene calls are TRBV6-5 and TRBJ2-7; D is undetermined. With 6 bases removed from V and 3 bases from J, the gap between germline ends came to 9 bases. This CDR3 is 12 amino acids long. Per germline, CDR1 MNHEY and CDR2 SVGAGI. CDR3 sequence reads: CASSNDIYEQYF. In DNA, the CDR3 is TGTGCCAGCAGCAACGACATCTACGAGCAGTACTTC.

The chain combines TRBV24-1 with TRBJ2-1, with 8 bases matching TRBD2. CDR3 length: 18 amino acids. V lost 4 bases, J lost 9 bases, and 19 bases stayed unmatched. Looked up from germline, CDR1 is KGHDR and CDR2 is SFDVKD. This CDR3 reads CATSDPGGSGMSDGEQFF. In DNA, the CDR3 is TGTGCCACCAGTGACCCTGGTGGTAGCGGGATGTCGGACGGTGAGCAGTTCTTC.

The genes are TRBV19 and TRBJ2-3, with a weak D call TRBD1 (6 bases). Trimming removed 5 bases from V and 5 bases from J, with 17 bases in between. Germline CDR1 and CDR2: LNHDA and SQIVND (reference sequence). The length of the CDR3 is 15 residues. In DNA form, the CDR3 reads TGTGCCAGTAGTCATACTTTGAGCAGGGGAGATACGCAGTATTTT. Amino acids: CASSHTLSRGDTQYF.

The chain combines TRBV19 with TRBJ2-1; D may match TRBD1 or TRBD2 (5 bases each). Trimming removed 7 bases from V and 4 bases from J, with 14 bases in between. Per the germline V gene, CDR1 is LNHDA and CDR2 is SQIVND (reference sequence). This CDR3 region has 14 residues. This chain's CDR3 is CASKGLALYNEQFF. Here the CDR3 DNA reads TGTGCCAGTAAGGGGCTAGCTCTGTACAATGAGCAGTTCTTC.